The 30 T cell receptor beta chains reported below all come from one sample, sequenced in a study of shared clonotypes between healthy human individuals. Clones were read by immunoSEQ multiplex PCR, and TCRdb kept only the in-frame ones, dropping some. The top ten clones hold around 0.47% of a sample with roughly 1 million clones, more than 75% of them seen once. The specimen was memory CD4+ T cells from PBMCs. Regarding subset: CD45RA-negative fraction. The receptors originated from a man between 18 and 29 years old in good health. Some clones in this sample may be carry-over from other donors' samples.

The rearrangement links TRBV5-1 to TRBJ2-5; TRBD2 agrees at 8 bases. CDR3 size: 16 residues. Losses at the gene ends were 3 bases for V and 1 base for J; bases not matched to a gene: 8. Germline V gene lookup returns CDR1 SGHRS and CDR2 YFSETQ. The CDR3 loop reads CASSSSGRGAQETQYF. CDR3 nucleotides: TGCGCCAGCAGCTCCTCGGGGCGGGGGGCCCAAGAGACCCAGTACTTC.

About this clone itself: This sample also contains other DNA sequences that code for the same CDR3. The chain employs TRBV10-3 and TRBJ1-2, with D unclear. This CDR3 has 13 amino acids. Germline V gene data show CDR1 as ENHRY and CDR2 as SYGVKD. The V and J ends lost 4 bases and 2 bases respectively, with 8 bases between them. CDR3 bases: TGTGCCATCAGTGGGGGAGAGAACTATGGCTACACCTTC. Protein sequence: CAISGGENYGYTF.

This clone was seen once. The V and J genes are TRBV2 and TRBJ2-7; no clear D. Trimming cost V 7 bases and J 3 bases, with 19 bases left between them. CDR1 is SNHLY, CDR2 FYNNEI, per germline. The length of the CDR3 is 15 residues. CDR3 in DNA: TGTGCCAGCAAAGTGACGGTCATGGGAAGCTACGAGCAGTACTTC. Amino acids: CASKVTVMGSYEQYF.

This chain's CDR3 is CASSRYSGSRVDEQFF. The CDR3 DNA is TGTGCCAGCAGCCGATATAGCGGGAGCCGGGTAGATGAGCAGTTCTTC. The gene calls are TRBV7-2 and TRBJ2-1; 9 bases align to TRBD2. J lost 8 bases, V lost 5 bases, and 13 bases had no gene match. The CDR3 totals 16 residues. CDR1 is SGHTA and CDR2 is FQGNSA in the germline V gene.

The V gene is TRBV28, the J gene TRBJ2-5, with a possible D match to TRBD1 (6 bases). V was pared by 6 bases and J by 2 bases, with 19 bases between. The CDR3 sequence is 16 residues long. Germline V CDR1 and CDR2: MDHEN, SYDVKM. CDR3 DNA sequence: TGTGCCAGCAGCTACCAAGGGGGATATGATCAAGAGACCCAGTACTTC. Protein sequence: CASSYQGGYDQETQYF. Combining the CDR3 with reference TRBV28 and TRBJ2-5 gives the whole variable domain DVKVTQSSRYLVKRTGEKVFLECVQDMDHENMFWYRQDPGLGLRLIYFSYDVKMKEKGDIPEGYSVSREKKERFSLILESASTNQTSMYLCASSYQGGYDQETQYFGPGTRLLVL.

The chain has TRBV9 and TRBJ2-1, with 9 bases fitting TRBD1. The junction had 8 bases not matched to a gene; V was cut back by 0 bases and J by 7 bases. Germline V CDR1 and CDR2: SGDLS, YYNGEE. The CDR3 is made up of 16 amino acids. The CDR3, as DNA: TGTGCCAGCAGCGTAGGGATCGGGACAGGGTTTAATGAGCAGTTCTTC. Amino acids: CASSVGIGTGFNEQFF.

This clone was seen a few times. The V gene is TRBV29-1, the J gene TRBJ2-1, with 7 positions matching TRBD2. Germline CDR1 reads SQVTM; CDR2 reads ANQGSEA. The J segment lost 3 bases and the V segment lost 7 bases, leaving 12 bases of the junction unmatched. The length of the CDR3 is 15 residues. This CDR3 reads CSALRASGVYNEQFF. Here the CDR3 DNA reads TGCAGCGCCCTGAGGGCTAGCGGAGTCTACAATGAGCAGTTCTTC.

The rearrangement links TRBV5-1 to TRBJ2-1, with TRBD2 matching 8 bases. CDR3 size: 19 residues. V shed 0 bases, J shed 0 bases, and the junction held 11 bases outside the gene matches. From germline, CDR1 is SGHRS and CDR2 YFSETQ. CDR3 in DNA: TGCGCCAGCAGCTTGGGTCCGGTAGCGGGGTTGAGCTCCTACAATGAGCAGTTCTTC. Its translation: CASSLGPVAGLSSYNEQFF.

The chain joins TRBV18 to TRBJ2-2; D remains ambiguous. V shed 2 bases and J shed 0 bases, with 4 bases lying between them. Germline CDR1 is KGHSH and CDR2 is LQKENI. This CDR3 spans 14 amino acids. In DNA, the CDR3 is TGTGCCAGCTCACCAGGGACGAACACCGGGGAGCTGTTTTTT. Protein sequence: CASSPGTNTGELFF.

The CDR3 loop is CASSPRSGNTIYF. CDR3 bases: TGTGCCAGCAGTCCTCGCTCTGGAAACACCATATATTTT. V and J are TRBV25-1 and TRBJ1-3; D is unclear. CDR1 MGHDK and CDR2 SYGVNS come from the germline V gene. V was cut by 5 bases and J by 0 bases, with 5 bases left in between. The CDR3 extends over 13 amino acids.

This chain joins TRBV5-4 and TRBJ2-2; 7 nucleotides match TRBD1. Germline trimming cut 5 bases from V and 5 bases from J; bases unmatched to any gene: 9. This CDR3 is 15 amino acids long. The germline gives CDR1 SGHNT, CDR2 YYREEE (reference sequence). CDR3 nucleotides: TGTGCCAGCAGTTTAAGACAGGGTGCAACCGGGGAGCTGTTTTTT. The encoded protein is CASSLRQGATGELFF. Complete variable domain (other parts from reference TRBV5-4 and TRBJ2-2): ETGVTQSPTHLIKTRGQQVTLRCSSQSGHNTVSWYQQALGQGPQFIFQYYREEENGRGNFPPRFSGLQFPNYSSELNVNALELDDSALYLCASSLRQGATGELFFGEGSRLTVL.

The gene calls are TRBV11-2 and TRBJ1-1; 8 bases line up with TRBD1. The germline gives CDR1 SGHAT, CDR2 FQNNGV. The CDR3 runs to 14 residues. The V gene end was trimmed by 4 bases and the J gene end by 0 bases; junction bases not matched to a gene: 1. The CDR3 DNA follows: TGTGCCAGCAGCTGGGACAGGCTGAACACTGAAGCTTTCTTT. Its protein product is CASSWDRLNTEAFF.

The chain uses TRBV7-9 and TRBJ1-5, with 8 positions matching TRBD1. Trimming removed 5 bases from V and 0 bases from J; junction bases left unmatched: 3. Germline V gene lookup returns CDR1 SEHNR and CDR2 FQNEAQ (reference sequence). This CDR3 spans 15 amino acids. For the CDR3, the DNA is TGTGCCAGCAGCCCGGACAGGGATAGCAATCAGCCCCAGCATTTT. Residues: CASSPDRDSNQPQHF.

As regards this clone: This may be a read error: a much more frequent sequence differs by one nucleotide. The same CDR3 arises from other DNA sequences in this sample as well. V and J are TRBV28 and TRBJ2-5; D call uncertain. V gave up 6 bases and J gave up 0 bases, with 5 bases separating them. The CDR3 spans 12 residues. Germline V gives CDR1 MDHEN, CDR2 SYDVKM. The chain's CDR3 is CASSSYQETQYF. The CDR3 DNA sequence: TGTGCCAGCAGCTCGTACCAAGAGACCCAGTACTTC.

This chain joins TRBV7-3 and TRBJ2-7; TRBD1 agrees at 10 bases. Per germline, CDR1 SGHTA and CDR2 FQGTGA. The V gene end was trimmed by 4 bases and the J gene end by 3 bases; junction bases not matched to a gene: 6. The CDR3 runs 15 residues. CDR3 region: CASSSPDRGIYEQYF. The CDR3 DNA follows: TGTGCCAGCAGCTCCCCGGACAGGGGGATCTACGAGCAGTACTTC.

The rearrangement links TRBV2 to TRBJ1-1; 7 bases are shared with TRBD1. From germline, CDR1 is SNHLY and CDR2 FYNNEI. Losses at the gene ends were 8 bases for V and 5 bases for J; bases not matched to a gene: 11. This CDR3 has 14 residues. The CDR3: CASRQGSSGTEAFF. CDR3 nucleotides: TGTGCCAGCCGACAGGGATCATCAGGGACTGAAGCTTTCTTT.

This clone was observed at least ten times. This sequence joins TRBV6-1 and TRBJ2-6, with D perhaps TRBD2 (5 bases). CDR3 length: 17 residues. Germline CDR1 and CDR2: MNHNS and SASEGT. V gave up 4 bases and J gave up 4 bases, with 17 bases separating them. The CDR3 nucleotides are TGTGCCAGCAGTGGAGATCGAGGGCGTCACGGGGCCAACGTCCTGACTTTC. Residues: CASSGDRGRHGANVLTF.

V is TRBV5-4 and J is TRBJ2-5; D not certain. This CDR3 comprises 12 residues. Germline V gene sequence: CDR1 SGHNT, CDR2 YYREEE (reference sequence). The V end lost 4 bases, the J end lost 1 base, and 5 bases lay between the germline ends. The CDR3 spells CASSITQETQYF. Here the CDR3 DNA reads TGTGCCAGCAGCATAACCCAAGAGACCCAGTACTTC.

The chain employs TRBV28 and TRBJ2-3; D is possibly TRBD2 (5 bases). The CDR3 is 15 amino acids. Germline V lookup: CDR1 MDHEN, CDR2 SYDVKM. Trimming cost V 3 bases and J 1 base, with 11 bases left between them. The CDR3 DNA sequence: TGTGCCAGCAGTTTGGCGGGTTTCGGCACAGATACGCAGTATTTT. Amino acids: CASSLAGFGTDTQYF.

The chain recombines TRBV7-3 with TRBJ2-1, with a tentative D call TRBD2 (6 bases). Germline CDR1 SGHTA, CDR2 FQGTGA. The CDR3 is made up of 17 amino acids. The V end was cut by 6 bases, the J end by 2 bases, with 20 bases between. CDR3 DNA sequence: TGTGCCAGCAGTGCCATTGGGGGGATTAACGCCTACAATGAGCAGTTCTTC. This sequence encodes CASSAIGGINAYNEQFF.

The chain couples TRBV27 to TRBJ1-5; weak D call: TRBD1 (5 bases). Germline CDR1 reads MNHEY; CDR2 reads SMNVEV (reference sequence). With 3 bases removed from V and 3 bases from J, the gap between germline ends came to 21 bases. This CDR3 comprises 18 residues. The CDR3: CASSLGLGALGINQPQHF. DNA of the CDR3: TGTGCCAGCAGTTTGGGGCTTGGGGCACTTGGGATCAATCAGCCCCAGCATTTT.

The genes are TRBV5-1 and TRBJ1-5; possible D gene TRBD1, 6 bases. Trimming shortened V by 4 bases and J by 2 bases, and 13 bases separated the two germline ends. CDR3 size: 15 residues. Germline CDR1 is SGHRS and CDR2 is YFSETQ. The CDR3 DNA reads TGCGCCAGCAGCCCCAGGGGTGATGGCAATCAGCCCCAGCATTTT. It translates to CASSPRGDGNQPQHF. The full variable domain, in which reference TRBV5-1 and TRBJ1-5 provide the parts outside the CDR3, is KAGVTQTPRYLIKTRGQQVTLSCSPISGHRSVSWYQQTPGQGLQFLFEYFSETQRNKGNFPGRFSGRQFSNSRSEMNVSTLELGDSALYLCASSPRGDGNQPQHFGDGTRLSIL.

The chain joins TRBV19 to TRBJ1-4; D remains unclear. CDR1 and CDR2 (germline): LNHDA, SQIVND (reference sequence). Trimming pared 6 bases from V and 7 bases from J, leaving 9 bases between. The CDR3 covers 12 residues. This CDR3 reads CASRDPGEKLFF. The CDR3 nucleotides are TGTGCCAGTAGGGACCCAGGTGAAAAACTGTTTTTT. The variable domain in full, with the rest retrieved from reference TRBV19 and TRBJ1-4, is DGGITQSPKYLFRKEGQNVTLSCEQNLNHDAMYWYRQDPGQGLRLIYYSQIVNDFQKGDIAEGYSVSREKKESFPLTVTSAQKNPTAFYLCASRDPGEKLFFGSGTQLSVL.

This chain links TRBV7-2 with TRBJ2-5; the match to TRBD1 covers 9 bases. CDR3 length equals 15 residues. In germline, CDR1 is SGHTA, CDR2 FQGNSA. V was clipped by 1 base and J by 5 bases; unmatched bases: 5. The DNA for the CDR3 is TGTGCCAGCAGCTTAGGGACAGGGGAGCTGGAGACCCAGTACTTC. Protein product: CASSLGTGELETQYF.

The DNA for the CDR3 is TGTGCCAGCTCACCACTGAGGATTGAAGCTTTCTTT. This sequence encodes CASSPLRIEAFF. The chain employs TRBV18 and TRBJ1-1; no reliable D call. The CDR3 loop spans 12 amino acids. Germline assignment: CDR1 KGHSH and CDR2 LQKENI. Trimming removed 1 base from V and 7 bases from J, with 7 bases in between.

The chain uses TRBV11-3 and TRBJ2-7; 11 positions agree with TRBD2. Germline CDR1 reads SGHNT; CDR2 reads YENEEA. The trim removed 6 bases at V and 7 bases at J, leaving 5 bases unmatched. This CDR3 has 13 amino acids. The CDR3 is CASSLLAGGEQYF. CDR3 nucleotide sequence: TGTGCCAGCAGTTTGCTAGCGGGAGGAGAGCAGTACTTC. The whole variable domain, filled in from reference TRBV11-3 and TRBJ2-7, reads EAGVVQSPRYKIIEKKQPVAFWCNPISGHNTLYWYLQNLGQGPELLIRYENEEAVDDSQLPKDRFSAERLKGVDSTLKIQPAELGDSAVYLCASSLLAGGEQYFGPGTRLTVT.

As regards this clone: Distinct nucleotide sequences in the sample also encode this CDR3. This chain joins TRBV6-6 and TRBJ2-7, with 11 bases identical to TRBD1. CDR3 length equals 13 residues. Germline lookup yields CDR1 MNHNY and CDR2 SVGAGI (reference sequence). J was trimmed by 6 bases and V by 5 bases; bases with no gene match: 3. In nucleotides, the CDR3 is TGTGCCAGCAGTCCCGGGACAGGGGGCGAGCAGTACTTC. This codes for CASSPGTGGEQYF.

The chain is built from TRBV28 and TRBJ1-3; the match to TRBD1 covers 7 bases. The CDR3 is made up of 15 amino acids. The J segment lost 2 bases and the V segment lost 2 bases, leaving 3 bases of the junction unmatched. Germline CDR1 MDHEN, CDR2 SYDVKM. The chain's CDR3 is CASSLRDRAGNTIYF. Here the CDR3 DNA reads TGTGCCAGCAGTTTAAGAGACAGGGCTGGAAACACCATATATTTT.

CDR3 in DNA: TGTGCCATCAGTGATAACCCTAACTATGGCTACACCTTC. Translation: CAISDNPNYGYTF. The rearrangement uses TRBV10-3 and TRBJ1-2; no definite D call. CDR3 length equals 13 residues. Germline V gene lookup returns CDR1 ENHRY and CDR2 SYGVKD. The V end lost 3 bases, the J end lost 0 bases, and 5 bases lay between the germline ends.

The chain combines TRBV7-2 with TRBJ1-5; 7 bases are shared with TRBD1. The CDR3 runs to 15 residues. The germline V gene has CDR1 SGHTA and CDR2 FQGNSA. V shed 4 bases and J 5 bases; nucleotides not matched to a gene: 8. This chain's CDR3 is CASSSRGGAHQPQHF. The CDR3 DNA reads TGTGCCAGCAGCTCCAGGGGGGGTGCGCATCAGCCCCAGCATTTT.